This T cell receptor (beta chain) is from a study of long-term antiretroviral therapy in people with HIV. Samples were assayed with immunoSEQ v3.0 at survey level. TCRdb keeps only in-frame clones here, not all; method: immunoSEQ multiplex PCR. Here the sample spans 20,000 to 25,000 clones, around 83% being singletons. This CDR3 has 15 amino acids. Germline V gene sequence: CDR1 MNHNS, CDR2 SASEGT. The trim removed 7 bases at V and 2 bases at J, leaving 9 bases unmatched. The source material was unsorted PBMCs, sampled 0.7 years before starting antiretroviral therapy. The sequence was collected from a man aged 25 to 45 with HIV. The chain joins TRBV6-1 to TRBJ2-7, with 9 nucleotides matching TRBD1. CDR3 protein: CASTERQGGPYEQYF. The CDR3 bases are TGTGCCAGCACCGAAAGACAGGGGGGGCCCTACGAGCAGTACTTC.